Listed below are T cell receptor beta chains from one sample, sequenced in a study of long-term antiretroviral therapy in people with HIV. This table comes from immunoSEQ multiplex PCR, and its TCRdb copy is limited to in-frame clones, with some not included. Among over 30,000 clones listed, about 90% were seen once. The sequences come from unsorted PBMCs, collected 1.1 years after starting antiretroviral therapy. These TCRs come from a man between 18 and 29 years old with HIV. CDR3s include the opening cysteine and the closing phenylalanine or tryptophan. D genes are given only for firm matches. A row's size may be missing; if present it is once, few, many or a size class.

j_call d_call clone_size v_call cdr3_nt cdr3_aa
TRBJ2-7 NA few TRBV27 TGTGCCAGCAGTTTATCGCGATCGACAGACGAGCAGTACTTC CASSLSRSTDEQYF
TRBJ2-7 NA NA TRBV19 TGTGCCAGTAAGGGGCAGGACTTACGGGAGCAGTACTTC CASKGQDLREQYF
TRBJ2-1 TRBD2 NA TRBV18 TGTGCCAGCTCACCTTTTCCGGGAAGTGGTGGGCTAGCGGGGAAGGGTGAGCAGTTCTTC CASSPFPGSGGLAGKGEQFF
TRBJ2-3 NA NA TRBV29-1 TGCAGCGTTGAAGAACAGGGGAGGTCAGATACGCAGTATTTT CSVEEQGRSDTQYF
TRBJ1-1 NA NA TRBV9 TGTGCCAGCAGCGTCAGGGTCGGGTCGACTGAAGCTTTCTTT CASSVRVGSTEAFF
TRBJ2-2 TRBD2 NA TRBV7-9 TGTGCCAGCAGCTCCCCCGGGACTAGTTTTTCCGGGGAGCTGTTTTTT CASSSPGTSFSGELFF
TRBJ2-3 NA NA TRBV18 TGTGCCAGCTCACCAGATCGGCCGGGTGCGACATCCTCACCCACAGATACGCAGTATTTT CASSPDRPGATSSPTDTQYF
TRBJ1-4 NA once TRBV25-1 TGTGCCAGCAACACAGGGAGCGCAAATGAAAAACTGTTTTTT CASNTGSANEKLFF
TRBJ2-5 TRBD1 NA TRBV6-6 TGTGCCAGCAGTAATACAGGGGGCGGGGAGACCCAGTACTTC CASSNTGGGETQYF
TRBJ2-1 NA once TRBV18 TGTGCCAGCTCACAACCGGGCGGGGCCGCGGTCAACAATGAGCAGTTCTTC CASSQPGGAAVNNEQFF
TRBJ1-5 TRBD1 NA TRBV30 TGTGCCTGGACCGGTGGACAGGGGAATCAGCCCCAGCATTTT CAWTGGQGNQPQHF
TRBJ2-2 NA NA TRBV27 TGTGCCAGCAGTTTATTACCGTCGCAGAACACCGGGGAGCTGTTTTTT CASSLLPSQNTGELFF
TRBJ2-1 TRBD2 NA TRBV6-6 TGTGCCAGCAGTGGAGCGGGGATGGATGAGCAGTTCTTC CASSGAGMDEQFF
TRBJ2-1 NA NA TRBV30 TGTGCCTGGAGTTTAGGGAGCTCCTACAATGAGCAGTTCTTC CAWSLGSSYNEQFF
TRBJ1-5 NA few TRBV5-4 TGTGCCAGCAGATTCGAAAATCAGCCCCAGCATTTT CASRFENQPQHF
TRBJ2-5 NA NA TRBV25-1 TGTGCCAGCAGTGAATCCAGGGAGCCAGAGACCCAGTACTTC CASSESREPETQYF
TRBJ1-6 NA NA TRBV5-1 TGCGCCAGCAGCTTGGAGGACGGTAATTCACCCCTCCACTTT CASSLEDGNSPLHF
TRBJ2-3 NA NA TRBV9 TGTGCCAGCAGCGTTGGGGGCACAGATACGCAGTATTTT CASSVGGTDTQYF
TRBJ2-2 TRBD2 NA TRBV4-3 TGCGCCAGCAGCCAAGAGCCCACAAGCGGGAGTTCGCCCGGGGAGCTGTTTTTT CASSQEPTSGSSPGELFF
TRBJ2-3 NA NA TRBV7-8 TGTGCCAGCAGCTTAAGGGGGGGACGGGATACGCAGTATTTT CASSLRGGRDTQYF
TRBJ2-1 NA NA TRBV5-5 TGTGCCAGCAGCTTGGCGATGGCCGACAATGAGCAGTTCTTC CASSLAMADNEQFF
TRBJ2-3 NA NA TRBV27 TGTGCCAGCAAAAGAGGGTACACAGATACGCAGTATTTT CASKRGYTDTQYF
TRBJ2-2 NA NA TRBV27 TGTGCCAGCAGTTTATCACTAGTAGGGATCGGGGAGCTGTTTTTT CASSLSLVGIGELFF
TRBJ2-3 TRBD2 NA TRBV4-2 TGTGCCAGCAGCCAAGGACTAGCGGGGGGGCCGGGCACAGATACGCAGTATTTT CASSQGLAGGPGTDTQYF
TRBJ2-1 NA once TRBV6-4 TGTGCCAGCAGCCTACTAGAGCAAGGTGAGCAGTTCTTC CASSLLEQGEQFF
TRBJ1-2 NA NA TRBV4-1 TGCGCCAGCAGCCAAGACAAGGGTAACTATGGCTACACCTTC CASSQDKGNYGYTF
TRBJ2-5 NA NA TRBV29-1 TGCAGCGTTGACTCCCTTGGGGGGACCCAGTACTTC CSVDSLGGTQYF
TRBJ2-7 NA NA TRBV9 TGTGCCAGCAGCCTCGGATCCGAGCAGTACTTC CASSLGSEQYF
TRBJ1-4 NA once TRBV19 TGTGCCAGTAGTACTGGCGTTAATGAAAAACTGTTTTTT CASSTGVNEKLFF
TRBJ2-2 NA NA TRBV5-1 TGCGCCAGCAGCATACGGACTGGAAACACCGGGGAGCTGTTTTTT CASSIRTGNTGELFF
TRBJ2-7 TRBD1 NA TRBV19 TGTGCCAGTAGTATAGTGGGGGACAGCTCCTACGAGCAGTACTTC CASSIVGDSSYEQYF
TRBJ2-5 TRBD1 NA TRBV6-5 TGTGCCAGCAGTTTACAGGGGGCTGGAGAGACCCAGTACTTC CASSLQGAGETQYF
TRBJ1-4 NA few TRBV5-4 TGTGCCAGCAGCTTGGCAGGGAGCGATGAAAAACTGTTTTTT CASSLAGSDEKLFF
TRBJ2-4 NA NA TRBV5-1 TGCGCCAGCAGCTTGGACAGGGAGGGGTACATTCAGTACTTC CASSLDREGYIQYF
TRBJ2-2 TRBD2 NA TRBV7-8 TGTGCCAGCAGCTCCGCTAGCGGAATGAACACCGGGGAGCTGTTTTTT CASSSASGMNTGELFF
TRBJ1-6 NA once TRBV25-1 TGTGCCAGCAGTGAACCTGAGGGGTGGAATTCACCCCTCCACTTT CASSEPEGWNSPLHF
TRBJ1-4 NA NA TRBV7-3 TGTGCCAGCAGCTCCCGGACAGCAAAAGCCGCTAATGAAAAACTGTTTTTT CASSSRTAKAANEKLFF
TRBJ2-5 NA NA TRBV11-3 TGTGCCAGCAGCGCCACAGGGTGGGAAGAGACCCAGTACTTC CASSATGWEETQYF